The 14 T cell receptor beta chains listed next were all sequenced from one sample in a study of cytomegalovirus exposure and HLA in healthy donors. Researchers ran the PCR with 60 Vbeta and 13 Jbeta primers. Assay used: immunoSEQ multiplex PCR; TCRdb lists only in-frame clones, some missing. Here the sample spans 200,000 or so clones, roughly 83% being singletons. The sample was PBMCs. All receptors derive from a boy aged 5-17 years in good health and CMV-seronegative.

The CDR3 protein is CASSSFTAGGSEKLFF. CDR3 bases: TGTGCCAGCAGCTCCTTTACCGCAGGGGGAAGTGAAAAACTGTTTTTT. The chain joins TRBV28 to TRBJ1-4, with TRBD1 identical over 7 bases. The CDR3 contains 16 residues. Trimming cost V 6 bases and J 7 bases; bases outside gene matches: 14. Germline CDR1 and CDR2: MDHEN and SYDVKM.

In this sample, this clone turned up a few times. The chain has TRBV4-2 and TRBJ1-1; TRBD1 might be the D (6 bases). The length of the CDR3 is 14 residues. Germline CDR1 reads LGHNA; CDR2 reads YNFKEQ. Trimming pared 0 bases from V and 7 bases from J, leaving 12 bases between. DNA for the CDR3: TGTGCCAGCAGCCAAGACTCGACAGGCCATGAAGCTTTCTTT. Its translation is CASSQDSTGHEAFF.

This clone was recorded only once. J is TRBJ1-1 and V is TRBV6-6; D gene ambiguous. Germline loops: CDR1 MNHNY, CDR2 SVGAGI (reference sequence). V was clipped by 6 bases and J by 0 bases, with 8 bases between them. The CDR3 is made up of 13 amino acids. CDR3 DNA sequence: TGTGCCAGCAGCTACCTCCTGAACACTGAAGCTTTCTTT. Its protein product is CASSYLLNTEAFF.

The V call is TRBV6-1, the J call TRBJ2-1; 7 bases are a match to TRBD1. The CDR3 length is 15 residues. Germline-derived CDR1 and CDR2 are MNHNS and SASEGT. With V trimmed by 3 bases and J by 6 bases, 8 bases remained unmatched. The CDR3 nucleotides are TGTGCCAGCAGTGACGACAGGGTGCTGGTCAATGAGCAGTTCTTC. Residues: CASSDDRVLVNEQFF.

This chain links TRBV28 with TRBJ2-5; tentative D call: TRBD1 (6 bases). V was trimmed by 6 bases and J by 2 bases, leaving 13 bases between them. The CDR3 length is 14 residues. Germline V gene lookup returns CDR1 MDHEN and CDR2 SYDVKM. CDR3 loop: CASRPQGRQETQYF. CDR3 DNA sequence: TGTGCCAGCAGACCCCAGGGGCGTCAAGAGACCCAGTACTTC.

The rearrangement uses TRBV19 and TRBJ1-2; no firm D call. Germline V gives CDR1 LNHDA, CDR2 SQIVND (reference sequence). CDR3 size: 13 residues. V was pared by 6 bases and J by 5 bases, with 13 bases between. Here the CDR3 DNA reads TGTGCCAGTAGGCAGGTGGCGGGGTATGGCTACACCTTC. Encoded protein: CASRQVAGYGYTF.

The chain employs TRBV27 and TRBJ2-1; 7 bases agree with TRBD2. The CDR3 has 15 amino acids. After removal of 2 bases from V and 8 bases from J, the junction contained 9 bases not matched to a gene. CDR1 MNHEY and CDR2 SMNVEV come from the germline V gene (reference sequence). CDR3: CASSLTYLGRDEQFF. The CDR3 bases are TGTGCCAGCAGTTTAACCTACCTAGGGAGGGATGAGCAGTTCTTC.

V gene TRBV27 combines with J gene TRBJ1-2; 8 bases line up with TRBD1. The length of the CDR3 is 13 residues. The V gene end was trimmed by 5 bases and the J gene end by 4 bases; junction bases not matched to a gene: 3. Germline V gene sequence: CDR1 MNHEY, CDR2 SMNVEV (reference sequence). The DNA of the CDR3 is TGTGCCAGCAGTCTGGACAGGGCCTATGGCTACACCTTC. Protein sequence: CASSLDRAYGYTF.

Remarks on this clone: The junction and the germline gene differ at one end; a read error may be behind it. This rearrangement joins TRBV7-9 to TRBJ1-1, with D unresolved. The CDR3 length is 18 residues. The germline V gene encodes CDR1 SEHNR and CDR2 FQNEAQ (reference sequence). The CDR3 here is CSSSLAFPSNGRVTEAFF. The CDR3 nucleotides are TGTTCCAGCAGCTTAGCGTTCCCCTCGAATGGTCGGGTAACTGAAGCTTTCTTT.

The genes are TRBV6-5 and TRBJ1-2, with D possibly TRBD1 on 5 matching bases. This CDR3 is 14 amino acids long. Per the germline V gene, CDR1 is MNHEY and CDR2 is SVGAGI. Trimming stripped 10 bases from V and 8 bases from J, with 23 bases between. Here the CDR3 DNA reads TGTGCCACCGAGCTCCCCGGTCGGGGGGGAGGCTACACCTTC. This codes for CATELPGRGGGYTF.

The chain is built from TRBV7-8 and TRBJ2-7, with TRBD1 as a possible D gene (5 bases). Trimming shortened V by 5 bases and J by 3 bases, and 20 bases separated the two germline ends. Germline assignment: CDR1 SGHVS and CDR2 FQNEAQ. The CDR3 spans 16 residues. Written as DNA, the CDR3 is TGTGCCAGCAGCGAAAACAAAGGTGCAGGGAACTACGAGCAGTACTTC. Its protein is CASSENKGAGNYEQYF.

The genes are TRBV6-5 and TRBJ1-3; possibly TRBD1 for D (6 bases). CDR3 size: 14 residues. Germline CDR1 and CDR2: MNHEY and SVGAGI. Trimming removed 6 bases from V and 7 bases from J, with 16 bases in between. Here the CDR3 DNA reads TGTGCCAGCAGCCACTATCGGGGGGCGAACACCATATATTTT. Protein product: CASSHYRGANTIYF.

This sequence joins TRBV27 and TRBJ1-1; D gene ambiguous. The CDR3 contains 16 residues. The germline V and J ends were trimmed by 6 bases and 0 bases, with 17 bases remaining between them. Germline CDR1 MNHEY, CDR2 SMNVEV (reference sequence). In nucleotides, the CDR3 is TGTGCCAGCAGGGAGGGCCCTACTACGATGAACACTGAAGCTTTCTTT. This encodes CASREGPTTMNTEAFF.

This chain joins TRBV5-5 and TRBJ2-1; D uncertain. The CDR3 totals 16 residues. V dropped 4 bases and J dropped 5 bases, with 19 bases sitting between them. CDR1 and CDR2 from the germline V gene are SGHKS and YYEKEE (reference sequence). The CDR3 nucleotides read TGTGCCAGCAGCGGCCAACAGTACCCTATAAACAATGAGCAGTTCTTC. This encodes CASSGQQYPINNEQFF.